This TCR beta chain was recovered during a study of blood T cell repertoires in COVID-19. Clones were read by immunoSEQ multiplex PCR, and TCRdb kept only the in-frame ones, dropping some. The sample carries about half a million clones, 70% to 90% recorded once. The CDR3 covers 15 residues. V was clipped by 5 bases and J by 7 bases; unmatched bases: 10. CDR1 and CDR2 from the germline V gene are KGHSH and LQKENI. This TCR was sampled from a human donor in a cohort sampled during active COVID-19. The sample was peripheral blood. The rearrangement links TRBV18 to TRBJ2-3; 9 bases are a match to TRBD1. CDR3 amino acids: CASSITGGDLNTQYF. The DNA of the CDR3 is TGTGCCAGCTCAATCACAGGGGGCGATTTGAATACGCAGTATTTT.